A selection of T cell receptor beta chains follows, all from one sample in a study of intratumoral heterogeneity in liver cancer. TCRdb's table, derived via immunoSEQ multiplex PCR, lists solely in-frame clones and lacks some. The repertoire holds around 2,500 clones, with about two thirds as singletons. The source material was tumor tissue, sampled before any cancer treatment. The receptors come from a woman in her 70s with hepatocellular carcinoma. The CDR3 runs from the conserved cysteine through the conserved F or W. The D gene is left open where the match is weak. Only part of the rows carry a size: once, few, many, or a class if the clone is expanded.

d_call j_call clone_size v_call cdr3_nt cdr3_aa
TRBD1 TRBJ1-2 - TRBV6-1 TGTGCCAGCAGTGAATCCGCAGGGGGGTGGTATGGCTACACCTTC CASSESAGGWYGYTF
TRBD1 TRBJ1-4 - TRBV19 TGTGCCAGTAGTATCGGGGGACAGGGGGCGCGTGAAAAACTGTTTTTT CASSIGGQGAREKLFF
- TRBJ2-4 - TRBV18 TGTGCCAGCTCAGCGGGGAATGCCAAAAACATTCAGTACTTC CASSAGNAKNIQYF
- TRBJ2-1 once TRBV19 TGTGCCAGTACCTCACAGGGTTACAATGAGCAGTTCTTC CASTSQGYNEQFF
- TRBJ2-3 - TRBV19 TGTGCCAGTAGCCCCGGAACTAGCCTCGGGACAGATACGCAGTATTTT CASSPGTSLGTDTQYF
- TRBJ2-3 - TRBV24-1 TGTGCCACCAGTCCGCCAGCTGACGAGGGCACAGATACGCAGTATTTT CATSPPADEGTDTQYF
TRBD2 TRBJ2-5 - TRBV10-3 TGTGCCATCAGTGAGCCCGGACTAGCCCCGGCCGAGACCCAGTACTTC CAISEPGLAPAETQYF
- TRBJ2-2 few TRBV14 TGTGCCAGCAGCCAAGCCTCAAGCGCAGGGACCGGGGAGCTGTTTTTT CASSQASSAGTGELFF
TRBD2 TRBJ2-1 - TRBV19 TGTGCCAGTAGTCTCAATAAACTAGCGGGAGTAACGAATGAGCAGTTCTTC CASSLNKLAGVTNEQFF
- TRBJ2-7 - TRBV5-6 TGTGCCAGCAGCCGAAGCCTATACGAGCAGTACTTC CASSRSLYEQYF
TRBD2 TRBJ2-1 - TRBV5-6 TGTGCCAGCAGCGTTGGACTAGGAGGCTACAATGAGCAGTTCTTC CASSVGLGGYNEQFF
- TRBJ2-6 - TRBV5-1 TGCGCCAGCAGCTTGGATCCGAACTCTGGGGCCAACGTCCTGACTTTC CASSLDPNSGANVLTF
TRBD1 TRBJ2-3 - TRBV7-3 TGTGCCAGCAGCTTAGGACAGGGGGCTTCAGATACGCAGTATTTT CASSLGQGASDTQYF
TRBD2 TRBJ2-1 few TRBV28 TGTGCCAGCAGAACAGCTAGCGGGAGTTTGGATGAGCAGTTCTTC CASRTASGSLDEQFF
TRBD2 TRBJ2-5 few TRBV7-3 TGTGCCAGCAGCCCGGGACTAGCGGGACTAGAGACCCAGTACTTC CASSPGLAGLETQYF
- TRBJ2-1 - TRBV2 TGTGCCAGCAGTGAAGTGGGACATGAGCAGTTCTTC CASSEVGHEQFF
- TRBJ2-7 - TRBV6-5 TGTGCCAGCAACCAGGGCTACGAGCAGTACTTC CASNQGYEQYF
TRBD1 TRBJ1-1 - TRBV19 TGTGCCAGCAGGACAGGTCTCATGAACACTGAAGCTTTCTTT CASRTGLMNTEAFF
- TRBJ2-7 few TRBV28 TGTGCCAGCAGTTTTCCTTCTGGGACCGCGACCTACGAGCAGTACTTC CASSFPSGTATYEQYF
TRBD2 TRBJ2-5 - TRBV2 TGTGCCACCTCGGGACTACCGTACCAAGAGACCCAGTACTTC CATSGLPYQETQYF
- TRBJ1-5 - TRBV29-1 TGCAGCGTTGGAAGGGCTAGGGATCAGCCCCAGCATTTT CSVGRARDQPQHF
- TRBJ2-1 - TRBV21-1 TGTGCCAGCAGCAAGGTGGCTCGGGATGAGCAGTTCTTC CASSKVARDEQFF
- TRBJ2-3 once TRBV27 TGTGCCAGCAGTTCGGGCTTCCTTAGCACAGATACGCAGTATTTT CASSSGFLSTDTQYF
- TRBJ1-4 few TRBV27 TGTGCCAGCAGTTCCCCGGTCGGCGTCGCAACTAATGAAAAACTGTTTTTT CASSSPVGVATNEKLFF
- TRBJ2-7 - TRBV28 TGTGCCAGCCGACAGGACTGGTACGAGCAGTACTTC CASRQDWYEQYF
- TRBJ2-7 - TRBV7-2 TGTGCCAGCAGCACGACGGGTTTATCCGTTCAATCGCAGTACTTC CASSTTGLSVQSQYF
- TRBJ1-1 - TRBV6-5 TGTGCCAGCAGTTACCGGGGCACTCAAGGAACTGAAGCTTTCTTT CASSYRGTQGTEAFF
TRBD2 TRBJ2-4 - TRBV10-1 TGCGCCAGCAGTGAGGGACTAGCGGGAGTAAAAAACATTCAGTACTTC CASSEGLAGVKNIQYF
TRBD1 TRBJ2-3 few TRBV27 TGTGCCAGCAGTAGACAGGGACGCACAGATACGCAGTATTTT CASSRQGRTDTQYF
- TRBJ2-7 - TRBV2 TGTGCCAGCAGTACCCGAGACGAGCAGTACTTC CASSTRDEQYF
TRBD1 TRBJ2-3 large TRBV7-3 TGTGCCAGCAGCTTCGAGGGGGCCACAGATACGCAGTATTTT CASSFEGATDTQYF
- TRBJ2-6 once TRBV5-5 TGTGCCAGCAGCAAGACAGGCGTCTCTGGGGCCAACGTCCTGACTTTC CASSKTGVSGANVLTF